Listed here are 24 T cell receptor beta chains from one sample, sequenced in a study of T cell changes during pregnancy in multiple sclerosis. Profiling relied on immunoSEQ multiplex PCR, and the TCRdb table lists in-frame clones only, not all of them. The repertoire holds about 92,000 clones, with approximately 94% as singletons. The material sequenced was peripheral blood, taken in the third trimester of pregnancy. The origin of the receptors is a female donor with multiple sclerosis, enrolled in a pregnancy study.

The chain links TRBV28 to TRBJ2-2, with D possibly being TRBD1 (6 bases). The V end lost 6 bases, the J end lost 0 bases, and 11 bases lay between the germline ends. The CDR3 runs 15 residues. Germline V CDR1 and CDR2: MDHEN, SYDVKM. CDR3 residues: CASSQRTANTGELFF. CDR3 sequence (DNA): TGTGCCAGCAGCCAACGGACAGCGAACACCGGGGAGCTGTTTTTT.

The rearrangement uses TRBV27 and TRBJ1-2, with a possible D match to TRBD1 (5 bases). Germline CDR1 MNHEY, CDR2 SMNVEV (reference sequence). The CDR3 spans 13 residues. V was clipped by 8 bases and J by 1 base, with 11 bases between them. The CDR3 DNA reads TGTGCCAGCCGCCGGACATTTAACTATGGCTACACCTTC. It translates to CASRRTFNYGYTF.

J is TRBJ2-3 and V is TRBV19, with 9 bases aligning to TRBD1. The CDR3 runs 15 residues. V shed 3 bases, J shed 4 bases, and the junction held 5 bases outside the gene matches. In germline, CDR1 is LNHDA, CDR2 SQIVND (reference sequence). The CDR3: CASSIGTGRADTQYF. DNA for the CDR3: TGTGCCAGTAGTATTGGGACAGGGAGGGCAGATACGCAGTATTTT. The full variable domain, its missing parts supplied by reference TRBV19 and TRBJ2-3, is DGGITQSPKYLFRKEGQNVTLSCEQNLNHDAMYWYRQDPGQGLRLIYYSQIVNDFQKGDIAEGYSVSREKKESFPLTVTSAQKNPTAFYLCASSIGTGRADTQYFGPGTRLTVL.

This clone has just one count. The chain couples TRBV27 to TRBJ2-3, with D perhaps TRBD1 (5 bases). Germline loops: CDR1 MNHEY, CDR2 SMNVEV (reference sequence). The CDR3 sequence is 15 residues long. Trimming removed 5 bases from V and 1 base from J, with 13 bases in between. The CDR3: CASSGPGWGTDTQYF. The CDR3 DNA reads as TGTGCCAGCAGTGGCCCAGGGTGGGGCACAGATACGCAGTATTTT.

The chain joins TRBV27 to TRBJ1-1; D unclear. The CDR3 is 14 amino acids. Germline assignment: CDR1 MNHEY and CDR2 SMNVEV (reference sequence). V lost 2 bases and J lost 1, with 8 bases in between. Here the CDR3 DNA reads TGTGCCAGCAGTTTAATAGGGAGGAACACTGAAGCTTTCTTT. This encodes CASSLIGRNTEAFF.

The CDR3 sequence is CASSPQWGQGTLGELFF. As DNA, the CDR3 is TGTGCCAGCTCACCACAATGGGGACAGGGGACCCTCGGGGAGCTGTTTTTT. The rearrangement uses TRBV18 and TRBJ2-2; 10 nucleotides match TRBD1. Per germline, CDR1 KGHSH and CDR2 LQKENI. The length of the CDR3 is 17 residues. With 1 base clipped from V and 7 bases from J, the junction kept 9 bases outside the gene matches.

This clone was seen only once. The chain is built from TRBV9 and TRBJ1-1; D possibly corresponds to TRBD1 (5 bases). The germline gives CDR1 SGDLS, CDR2 YYNGEE. There are 14 residues in the CDR3. V lost 0 bases and J lost 2, with 8 bases in between. The CDR3 DNA reads TGTGCCAGCAGCGTAGCAGGGTCCAACACTGAAGCTTTCTTT. Protein product: CASSVAGSNTEAFF. The full variable domain, in which reference TRBV9 and TRBJ1-1 provide the parts outside the CDR3, is DSGVTQTPKHLITATGQRVTLRCSPRSGDLSVYWYQQSLDQGLQFLIQYYNGEERAKGNILERFSAQQFPDLHSELNLSSLELGDSALYFCASSVAGSNTEAFFGQGTRLTVV.

The rearrangement links TRBV7-8 to TRBJ1-1, with D tentatively TRBD1 (5 bases). This CDR3 is built from 12 residues. Trimming left V 1 base short and J 9 bases short, with 9 bases between. The germline CDR1 and CDR2 sequences are SGHVS and FQNEAQ. The CDR3 DNA reads as TGTGCCAGCAGCTTAGAGGCAGGGAAAGCTTTCTTT. Protein product: CASSLEAGKAFF. Complete variable domain (other parts from reference TRBV7-8 and TRBJ1-1): GAGVSQSPRYKVAKRGQDVALRCDPISGHVSLFWYQQALGQGPEFLTYFQNEAQLDKSGLPSDRFFAERPEGSVSTLKIQRTQQEDSAVYLCASSLEAGKAFFGQGTRLTVV.

DNA of the CDR3: TGTGCCAGCAGCTTAGGGGCGAGCGGAGGCTCCTACAATGAGCAGTTCTTC. Protein: CASSLGASGGSYNEQFF. This chain links TRBV7-2 with TRBJ2-1, with TRBD2 as a possible D gene (5 bases). The CDR3 is 17 amino acids. The V gene lost 1 base and the J gene lost 0 bases, with 13 bases spanning the gap. Germline V lookup: CDR1 SGHTA, CDR2 FQGNSA.

The rearrangement uses TRBV4-3 and TRBJ2-7; 8 bases line up with TRBD2. Germline trimming cut 0 bases from V and 6 bases from J; bases unmatched to any gene: 10. CDR3 length: 16 amino acids. The germline V gene has CDR1 LGHNA and CDR2 YSLEER. The chain's CDR3 is CASSQDPPGGGSEQYF. The CDR3, as DNA: TGCGCCAGCAGCCAAGATCCCCCCGGCGGGGGGTCCGAGCAGTACTTC.

The chain has TRBV2 and TRBJ2-5; TRBD1 matches 7 bases. The CDR3 has 14 amino acids. CDR1 and CDR2 from the germline V gene are SNHLY and FYNNEI. V shed 6 bases and J 0 bases; nucleotides not matched to a gene: 4. The CDR3 protein is CASSEGQYQETQYF. CDR3 nucleotide sequence: TGTGCCAGCAGCGAGGGACAGTACCAAGAGACCCAGTACTTC.

The V and J genes are TRBV6-5 and TRBJ1-5, with 10 bases lining up with TRBD1. Trimming cost V 5 bases and J 3 bases; bases outside gene matches: 4. Germline CDR1 reads MNHEY; CDR2 reads SVGAGI. The CDR3 is 15 residues long. CDR3 region: CASSKDRGPNQPQHF. The CDR3 DNA reads TGTGCCAGCAGTAAAGACAGGGGGCCCAATCAGCCCCAGCATTTT.

The chain recombines TRBV4-3 with TRBJ1-4, with D unclear. Germline lookup yields CDR1 LGHNA and CDR2 YSLEER. V lost 3 bases and J lost 3, with 14 bases in between. The CDR3 covers 16 residues. CDR3 nucleotides: TGCGCCAGCAGCCAGAGGCCTCCGGAGGCTAATGAAAAACTGTTTTTT. Protein product: CASSQRPPEANEKLFF.

This chain links TRBV19 with TRBJ2-2; 8 bases align to TRBD2. The J segment lost 4 bases and the V segment lost 3 bases, leaving 7 bases of the junction unmatched. CDR1 and CDR2 (germline): LNHDA, SQIVND (reference sequence). CDR3 length: 16 amino acids. DNA of the CDR3: TGTGCCAGTAGTATGGGACTAGGTAAAGGCACCGGGGAGCTGTTTTTT. Its protein product is CASSMGLGKGTGELFF.

The chain joins TRBV9 to TRBJ1-3; TRBD1 matches at 9 bases. This CDR3 region has 18 residues. The J segment lost 0 bases and the V segment lost 3 bases, leaving 10 bases of the junction unmatched. Per germline, CDR1 SGDLS and CDR2 YYNGEE. CDR3: CASSANPGQGYSGNTIYF. The DNA of the CDR3 is TGTGCCAGCAGCGCCAACCCGGGACAGGGATACTCTGGAAACACCATATATTTT.

This clone was counted a single time. This chain connects TRBV2 to TRBJ1-2; 12 nucleotides line up with TRBD1. CDR1 and CDR2 (germline): SNHLY, FYNNEI. V was pared by 1 base and J by 6 bases, with 3 bases of the junction left unmatched. This CDR3 has 15 amino acids. The CDR3 reads CASSEGGDRGHGYTF. CDR3 sequence (DNA): TGTGCCAGCAGTGAAGGAGGGGACAGGGGGCATGGCTACACCTTC.

The chain links TRBV9 to TRBJ1-1; D is perhaps TRBD1 (5 bases). This CDR3 has 17 residues. V was pared by 2 bases and J by 1 base, with 18 bases between. CDR1 is SGDLS, CDR2 YYNGEE, per germline. The CDR3 DNA follows: TGTGCCAGCAGCGTCCGGGACTTGGGCATGGGGAACACTGAAGCTTTCTTT. Amino acids: CASSVRDLGMGNTEAFF.

The chain carries TRBV7-9 and TRBJ1-5; D ambiguous. The CDR3 totals 15 residues. From germline, CDR1 is SEHNR and CDR2 FQNEAQ (reference sequence). Trimming removed 5 bases from V and 3 bases from J, with 14 bases in between. Written as DNA, the CDR3 is TGTGCCAGCAGCAGGTCCGAGGGAACCAATCAGCCCCAGCATTTT. Translation: CASSRSEGTNQPQHF.

V gene TRBV27 combines with J gene TRBJ2-7; D possibly corresponds to TRBD2 (6 bases). Trimming pared 3 bases from V and 2 bases from J, leaving 14 bases between. The CDR3 spans 15 residues. CDR1 MNHEY and CDR2 SMNVEV come from the germline V gene (reference sequence). In DNA form, the CDR3 reads TGTGCCAGCAGTTTGTACGGGGGAGAGGCCTACGAGCAGTACTTC. Amino acids: CASSLYGGEAYEQYF.

This sequence joins TRBV6-5 and TRBJ1-1; 9 bases are a match to TRBD1. This CDR3 has 14 amino acids. Per the germline V gene, CDR1 is MNHEY and CDR2 is SVGAGI. V was clipped by 6 bases and J by 1 base; unmatched bases: 3. Here the CDR3 DNA reads TGTGCCAGCAGACGACAGGGGGGGAACACTGAAGCTTTCTTT. It codes for CASRRQGGNTEAFF.

The chain couples TRBV5-1 to TRBJ2-5; weak D call: TRBD1 (6 bases). Germline CDR1 is SGHRS and CDR2 is YFSETQ. V lost 4 bases and J 5 bases, leaving 15 bases between the germline ends. The CDR3 length is 14 residues. CDR3 nucleotide sequence: TGCGCCAGCAGCCTTTCAACTAGGGGGGAGACCCAGTACTTC. It specifies CASSLSTRGETQYF.

This chain links TRBV28 with TRBJ2-3; 9 bases align to TRBD1. After removal of 6 bases from V and 2 bases from J, the junction contained 3 bases not matched to a gene. Looked up from germline, CDR1 is MDHEN and CDR2 is SYDVKM. The CDR3 length is 14 residues. CDR3 coding DNA: TGTGCCAGCAGACAGGGGGCTTACACAGATACGCAGTATTTT. It specifies CASRQGAYTDTQYF.

This chain connects TRBV4-1 to TRBJ2-2, with TRBD2 matching 13 bases. Germline lookup yields CDR1 MGHRA and CDR2 YSYEKL. J lost 2 bases, V lost 3 bases, and 6 bases had no gene match. This CDR3 is 18 amino acids long. The CDR3 bases are TGCGCCAGCAGCCACCCCGGGACTAGCGGGACCAACACCGGGGAGCTGTTTTTT. Its translation: CASSHPGTSGTNTGELFF.

The genes are TRBV7-9 and TRBJ2-1, with TRBD2 identical over 12 bases. Germline-derived CDR1 and CDR2 are SEHNR and FQNEAQ (reference sequence). The CDR3 length is 15 residues. V gave up 6 bases and J gave up 3 bases; unmatched junction bases: 3. CDR3 loop: CASRPTSGGYNEQFF. The DNA of the CDR3 is TGTGCCAGCAGACCGACTAGCGGGGGCTACAATGAGCAGTTCTTC. Full variable domain (rest looked up from reference TRBV7-9 and TRBJ2-1): DTGVSQNPRHKITKRGQNVTFRCDPISEHNRLYWYRQTLGQGPEFLTYFQNEAQLEKSRLLSDRFSAERPKGSFSTLEIQRTEQGDSAMYLCASRPTSGGYNEQFFGPGTRLTVL.